One and the same sample provided the 19 T cell receptor beta chains below, sequenced in a study of control samples from healthy donors and cancer patients. Sequencing was performed with immunoSEQ multiplex PCR; in TCRdb, only in-frame clones are kept and a portion is missing. The sample includes 150,000 to 200,000 clones, about 92% seen only once; the top ten take around 1.4%. Sequencing input: blood. Source of these receptors: a man aged 30-40 years in good health.

The V gene is TRBV28, the J gene TRBJ2-3; 11 nucleotides match TRBD1. Per the germline V gene, CDR1 is MDHEN and CDR2 is SYDVKM. The CDR3 runs to 15 residues. V lost 8 bases, J lost 4 bases, and 8 bases stayed unmatched. The CDR3 region has the DNA TGTGCCAGCCCGCCCAGGGACAGGGGGTCAGATACGCAGTATTTT. It translates to CASPPRDRGSDTQYF.

This clone was seen more than once but under ten times. J is TRBJ1-6 and V is TRBV7-8; 7 nucleotides line up with TRBD1. Per the germline V gene, CDR1 is SGHVS and CDR2 is FQNEAQ. Trimming at V came to 3 bases and at J to 0 bases, leaving 11 bases not matched to a gene. This CDR3 is built from 19 residues. CDR3 DNA sequence: TGTGCCAGCAGCTTGCGACCGACAGGGCCTAGCTCCTATAATTCACCCCTCCACTTT. Residues: CASSLRPTGPSSYNSPLHF. Full variable domain (missing parts from reference TRBV7-8 and TRBJ1-6): GAGVSQSPRYKVAKRGQDVALRCDPISGHVSLFWYQQALGQGPEFLTYFQNEAQLDKSGLPSDRFFAERPEGSVSTLKIQRTQQEDSAVYLCASSLRPTGPSSYNSPLHFGNGTRLTVT.

The V gene is TRBV6-5, the J gene TRBJ1-2; the match to TRBD1 covers 9 bases. CDR3 length: 15 residues. The germline V gene encodes CDR1 MNHEY and CDR2 SVGAGI. The trim removed 5 bases at V and 3 bases at J, leaving 7 bases unmatched. The CDR3 protein is CASSRSGTGHYGYTF. The CDR3 DNA sequence: TGTGCCAGCAGTCGCTCCGGGACAGGGCACTATGGCTACACCTTC.

This sequence joins TRBV24-1 and TRBJ2-7, with TRBD1 identical over 9 bases. Germline V gene data show CDR1 as KGHDR and CDR2 as SFDVKD. V was clipped by 2 bases and J by 0 bases; unmatched bases: 7. CDR3 size: 17 residues. The CDR3 bases are TGTGCCACCAGTGATTCACCGGGACAGGGCTACTCCTACGAGCAGTACTTC. It is translated as CATSDSPGQGYSYEQYF.

V and J are TRBV10-3 and TRBJ2-7; TRBD1 aligns across 7 bases. The CDR3 contains 11 residues. J lost 5 bases, V lost 8 bases, and 3 bases had no gene match. Germline values: CDR1 ENHRY, CDR2 SYGVKD. CDR3 sequence reads: CAIRQGDEQYF. The CDR3 DNA is TGTGCCATCCGACAGGGTGACGAGCAGTACTTC.

CDR3 in amino acids: CASSPGLRFYEQYF. In nucleotides, the CDR3 is TGTGCCAGCAGCCCAGGGCTTCGATTCTACGAGCAGTACTTC. The chain joins TRBV7-8 to TRBJ2-7, with D tentatively TRBD1 (5 bases). The CDR3 contains 14 residues. V was trimmed by 5 bases and J by 3 bases, leaving 14 bases between them. Per germline, CDR1 SGHVS and CDR2 FQNEAQ.

The chain employs TRBV18 and TRBJ2-5; D perhaps matches TRBD1 (6 bases). The V and J ends lost 6 bases and 5 bases respectively, with 16 bases between them. Germline values: CDR1 KGHSH, CDR2 LQKENI. The CDR3 length is 14 residues. The CDR3 spells CASSTSGAFETQYF. The CDR3 DNA sequence: TGTGCCAGCTCGACCTCAGGGGCTTTTGAGACCCAGTACTTC.

The chain joins TRBV19 to TRBJ2-1, with D possibly being TRBD2 (6 bases). Germline V gene data show CDR1 as LNHDA and CDR2 as SQIVND (reference sequence). Trimming left V 6 bases short and J 0 bases short, with 12 bases between. CDR3 length equals 15 residues. CDR3 bases: TGTGCCAGTAGAACGCGGGACGACTCCTACAATGAGCAGTTCTTC. Protein sequence: CASRTRDDSYNEQFF.

In this sample, this clone turned up once. The J gene is TRBJ1-1, the V gene TRBV19, with 8 bases aligning to TRBD1. V shed 3 bases, J shed 0 bases, and the junction held 6 bases outside the gene matches. This CDR3 region has 16 residues. In germline, CDR1 is LNHDA, CDR2 SQIVND (reference sequence). CDR3 sequence (DNA): TGTGCCAGTAGTATCCGGGACAGGCAAATGAACACTGAAGCTTTCTTT. Residues: CASSIRDRQMNTEAFF. Variable domain in full (rest from reference TRBV19 and TRBJ1-1): DGGITQSPKYLFRKEGQNVTLSCEQNLNHDAMYWYRQDPGQGLRLIYYSQIVNDFQKGDIAEGYSVSREKKESFPLTVTSAQKNPTAFYLCASSIRDRQMNTEAFFGQGTRLTVV.

V usage is TRBV7-9 and J usage is TRBJ1-2; TRBD1 is a possible D gene (5 bases). Per the germline V gene, CDR1 is SEHNR and CDR2 is FQNEAQ (reference sequence). The CDR3 runs 14 residues. The V end was cut by 3 bases, the J end by 0 bases, with 8 bases between. Written as DNA, the CDR3 is TGTGCCAGCAGCTTCGGGGGAGCTAACTATGGCTACACCTTC. This codes for CASSFGGANYGYTF.

In this sample, this clone turned up once. V usage is TRBV6-5 and J usage is TRBJ1-1; perhaps TRBD1 as D (5 bases). Trimming removed 5 bases from V and 0 bases from J, with 10 bases in between. The CDR3 loop spans 14 amino acids. Germline CDR1 MNHEY, CDR2 SVGAGI. Here the CDR3 reads CASSRQFLNTEAFF. In DNA form, the CDR3 reads TGTGCCAGCAGTCGACAGTTCCTGAACACTGAAGCTTTCTTT.

This chain links TRBV7-2 with TRBJ2-1; D may correspond to TRBD1 or TRBD2 (5 bases each). V lost 5 bases, J lost 5 bases, and 19 bases lay in between. The CDR3 covers 16 residues. The V gene's germline CDR1 is SGHTA and CDR2 FQGNSA. The chain's CDR3 is CASSLTSGTLNNEQFF. DNA for the CDR3: TGTGCCAGCAGCCTCACCTCCGGGACCCTGAACAATGAGCAGTTCTTC.

The chain is built from TRBV7-8 and TRBJ2-7, with D possibly matching TRBD2 (6 bases). CDR1 and CDR2 from the germline V gene are SGHVS and FQNEAQ. The CDR3 runs 14 residues. V was trimmed by 0 bases and J by 2 bases, leaving 8 bases between them. This CDR3 reads CASSLAGGAYEQYF. The CDR3 DNA follows: TGTGCCAGCAGCTTAGCGGGAGGCGCCTACGAGCAGTACTTC.

The chain links TRBV27 to TRBJ2-4, with a tentative D call TRBD2 (5 bases). The CDR3 extends over 13 amino acids. Trimming took off 3 bases at V and 6 bases at J, with 9 bases between the two ends. CDR1 MNHEY and CDR2 SMNVEV come from the germline V gene (reference sequence). The CDR3 DNA reads TGTGCCAGCAGTTTGCTAGAGGGAAACATTCAGTACTTC. This codes for CASSLLEGNIQYF.

V is TRBV5-6 and J is TRBJ2-7, with 8 positions matching TRBD1. The V gene end was trimmed by 4 bases and the J gene end by 5 bases; junction bases not matched to a gene: 11. Germline V gene sequence: CDR1 SGHDT, CDR2 YYEEEE. The CDR3 loop spans 15 amino acids. The CDR3 DNA is TGTGCCAGCAGCACCCTGACAGGGGCTAGGGACGAGCAGTACTTC. Protein sequence: CASSTLTGARDEQYF.

The gene calls are TRBV2 and TRBJ2-5; 7 bases agree with TRBD1. The germline V gene encodes CDR1 SNHLY and CDR2 FYNNEI. The CDR3 covers 15 residues. Germline trimming cut 2 bases from V and 1 base from J; bases unmatched to any gene: 4. CDR3 nucleotide sequence: TGTGCCAGCAGTGAACTCGCAGGGGGCCAAGAGACCCAGTACTTC. This sequence encodes CASSELAGGQETQYF.

The chain is built from TRBV14 and TRBJ2-1, with 8 bases lining up with TRBD2. This CDR3 spans 14 amino acids. V was clipped by 4 bases and J by 7 bases; unmatched bases: 6. Germline V gene sequence: CDR1 SGHDN, CDR2 FVKESK. Written as DNA, the CDR3 is TGTGCCAGCAGCCCCAGCGGGAGTACGAATGAGCAGTTCTTC. Translation gives CASSPSGSTNEQFF.

This clone appeared a few times. The chain is built from TRBV9 and TRBJ2-7; D remains ambiguous. This CDR3 comprises 13 residues. V lost 0 bases and J 5 bases, leaving 9 bases between the germline ends. Looked up from germline, CDR1 is SGDLS and CDR2 is YYNGEE. The CDR3 loop is CASSVDPADEQYF. Written as DNA, the CDR3 is TGTGCCAGCAGCGTAGATCCCGCGGACGAGCAGTACTTC.

The J gene is TRBJ2-5, the V gene TRBV9; either TRBD1 or TRBD2 may fit D (5 bases each). Germline values: CDR1 SGDLS, CDR2 YYNGEE. This CDR3 contains 17 residues. V dropped 6 bases and J dropped 0 bases, with 21 bases sitting between them. Written as DNA, the CDR3 is TGTGCCAGCACCCCTGCCGGCAGGTGGGGGTACCAAGAGACCCAGTACTTC. It translates to CASTPAGRWGYQETQYF.